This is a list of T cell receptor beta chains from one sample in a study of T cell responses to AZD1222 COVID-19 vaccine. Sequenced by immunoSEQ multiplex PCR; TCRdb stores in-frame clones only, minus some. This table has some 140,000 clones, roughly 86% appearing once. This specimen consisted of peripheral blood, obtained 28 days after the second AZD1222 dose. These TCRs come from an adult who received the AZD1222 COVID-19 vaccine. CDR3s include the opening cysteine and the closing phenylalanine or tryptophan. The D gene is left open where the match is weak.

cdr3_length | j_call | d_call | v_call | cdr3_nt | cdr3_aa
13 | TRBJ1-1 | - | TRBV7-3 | TGTGCCAGCAGCCTACAGATGAACACTGAAGCTTTCTTT | CASSLQMNTEAFF
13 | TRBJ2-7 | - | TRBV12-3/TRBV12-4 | TGTGCCAGCAGCCTAGAGGCCCTCGCGGAGCAGTACTTC | CASSLEALAEQYF
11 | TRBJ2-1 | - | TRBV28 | TGTGCCAGCAGAGTATACAATGAGCAGTTCTTC | CASRVYNEQFF
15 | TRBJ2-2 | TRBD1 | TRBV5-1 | TGCGCCAGCAGCCTGACAGGGGCGTACACCGGGGAGCTGTTTTTT | CASSLTGAYTGELFF
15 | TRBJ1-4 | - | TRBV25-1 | TGTGCCAGCAGTGAATGGGGGGTGAATAATGAAAAACTGTTTTTT | CASSEWGVNNEKLFF
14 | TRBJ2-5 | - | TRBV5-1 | TGCGCCAGCAGCTTGAACAGGGCTCAAGAGACCCAGTACTTC | CASSLNRAQETQYF
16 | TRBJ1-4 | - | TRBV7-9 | TGTGCCAGCAGCTCTGGCCAAACAGGGTTTAATGAAAAACTGTTTTTT | CASSSGQTGFNEKLFF
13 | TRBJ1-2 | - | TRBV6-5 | TGTGCCAGTTCGTCCGATACCTTCTATGGCTACACCTTC | CASSSDTFYGYTF
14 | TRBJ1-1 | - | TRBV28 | TGTGCCAGCCTTTATAGGTGGGAGGCCACTGAAGCTTTCTTT | CASLYRWEATEAFF
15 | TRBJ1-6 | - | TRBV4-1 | TGCGCCAGCAGCCAAGGGGTGGGTCGGGATTCACCCCTCCACTTT | CASSQGVGRDSPLHF
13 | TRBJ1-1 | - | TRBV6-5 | TGTGCCAGCACCCCACGGGTGAACACTGAAGCTTTCTTT | CASTPRVNTEAFF
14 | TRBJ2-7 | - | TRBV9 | TGTGCCAGCAGCGTAGCTAGAGGGGGAGGCGAGCAGTACTTC | CASSVARGGGEQYF
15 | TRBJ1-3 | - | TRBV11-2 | TGTGCCAGCAGCTTTAATCCGACTTTTGGAAACACCATATATTTT | CASSFNPTFGNTIYF
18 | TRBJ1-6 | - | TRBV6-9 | TGTGCCAGCAGCCGTCGGACGCTAGTAAGCTCCTATAATTCACCCCTCCACTTT | CASSRRTLVSSYNSPLHF
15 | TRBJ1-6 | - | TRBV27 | TGTGCCAGCAGTTTTCTTGCACAGGGTCGTTCACCCCTCCACTTT | CASSFLAQGRSPLHF